Each of the 14 T cell receptor beta chains below was sequenced from the same sample in a study of beta chain features in type 1 diabetes. Findings and caveats of the study: Within each of all four CD4+ subsets, Type 1 diabetes patients had TCRB CDR3s that were moderately but significantly shorter.

For these TCRs, the target antigens are not known. Investigators reverse transcribed all isolated RNA, so they sequenced expressed TCRB transcripts. Repertoires were generated with immunoSEQ multiplex PCR, while TCRdb's copy carries only in-frame clones and drops some. The profile shows about 240,000 clones, approximately 15% of them singletons. Sequenced material: naive CD4+ T cells from blood. The receptors derive from a man in his thirties or forties with type 1 diabetes.

The sample holds a few counts of this clone. J is TRBJ2-7 and V is TRBV7-9, with TRBD2 identical over 11 bases. The CDR3 consists of 16 residues. Germline V gene lookup returns CDR1 SEHNR and CDR2 FQNEAQ (reference sequence). With V trimmed by 1 base and J by 3 bases, 5 bases remained unmatched. The CDR3 bases are TGTGCCAGCAGCTTAGGACTAGCGGGGAGCAACTACGAGCAGTACTTC. This sequence encodes CASSLGLAGSNYEQYF.

The V and J genes are TRBV11-1 and TRBJ1-1; 7 positions agree with TRBD1. J gave up 1 base and V 5 bases, and 4 bases lay outside the gene matches. The CDR3 loop spans 14 amino acids. CDR1 is SGHAT, CDR2 FQDESV, per germline (reference sequence). In nucleotides, the CDR3 is TGTGCCAGCAGCCCGGGACAGTGGAACACTGAAGCTTTCTTT. Translating gives CASSPGQWNTEAFF.

This clone was seen a few times. J is TRBJ2-1 and V is TRBV18; the match to TRBD2 covers 8 bases. Germline V gives CDR1 KGHSH, CDR2 LQKENI. Germline trimming cut 3 bases from V and 3 bases from J; bases unmatched to any gene: 13. The CDR3 is made up of 18 amino acids. The CDR3: CASSPPGTRVGGYNEQFF. CDR3 nucleotide sequence: TGTGCCAGCTCACCCCCCGGGACTAGAGTGGGGGGCTACAATGAGCAGTTCTTC.

The chain employs TRBV6-5 and TRBJ1-2; tentative D call: TRBD1 (5 bases). Germline CDR1 MNHEY, CDR2 SVGAGI. This CDR3 contains 12 residues. Trimming stripped 6 bases from V and 4 bases from J, with 9 bases between. The CDR3 nucleotides read TGTGCCAGCAGCGGGACTTCCTATGGCTACACCTTC. Its translation: CASSGTSYGYTF.

This clone was recorded a few times. V gene TRBV7-2 combines with J gene TRBJ2-1; no firm D call. This CDR3 is built from 12 residues. Germline V lookup: CDR1 SGHTA, CDR2 FQGNSA. V lost 1 base and J 7 bases, leaving 5 bases between the germline ends. The CDR3 loop is CASSLVANEQFF. For the CDR3, the DNA is TGTGCCAGCAGCTTAGTCGCGAATGAGCAGTTCTTC. Full variable domain (outside the CDR3, taken from reference TRBV7-2 and TRBJ2-1): GAGVSQSPSNKVTEKGKDVELRCDPISGHTALYWYRQSLGQGLEFLIYFQGNSAPDKSGLPSDRFSAERTGGSVSTLTIQRTQQEDSAVYLCASSLVANEQFFGPGTRLTVL.

There are a few counts of this clone. This chain connects TRBV18 to TRBJ2-7; D possibly corresponds to TRBD1 (5 bases). The CDR3 has 15 residues. From germline, CDR1 is KGHSH and CDR2 LQKENI. Trimming stripped 3 bases from V and 2 bases from J, with 14 bases between. CDR3 region: CASSPFAGSTYEQYF. The DNA for the CDR3 is TGTGCCAGCTCACCGTTTGCAGGGTCTACCTACGAGCAGTACTTC.

In its sample, this clone was seen a few times. The rearrangement uses TRBV15 and TRBJ1-5; weak D call: TRBD1 (5 bases). This CDR3 has 14 amino acids. Germline values: CDR1 LNHNV, CDR2 YYDKDF (reference sequence). The V end was cut by 1 base, the J end by 11 bases, with 15 bases between. The CDR3 coding sequence is TGTGCCACCAGCAGAGTTGCGGGGTCCAGGGCCCAGCATTTT. It encodes CATSRVAGSRAQHF.

This clone was detected only a few times. This sequence joins TRBV7-9 and TRBJ2-7, with 7 positions matching TRBD1. The CDR3 sequence is 14 residues long. V lost 2 bases and J lost 2; bases outside the gene matches: 3. Germline CDR1 is SEHNR and CDR2 is FQNEAQ (reference sequence). The chain's CDR3 is CASSLWDRTYEQYF. The CDR3 region has the DNA TGTGCCAGCAGCTTATGGGACAGAACCTACGAGCAGTACTTC. Combining the CDR3 with reference TRBV7-9 and TRBJ2-7 gives the whole variable domain DTGVSQNPRHKITKRGQNVTFRCDPISEHNRLYWYRQTLGQGPEFLTYFQNEAQLEKSRLLSDRFSAERPKGSFSTLEIQRTEQGDSAMYLCASSLWDRTYEQYFGPGTRLTVT.

This clone was detected a few times. J is TRBJ2-5 and V is TRBV11-2; unclear D gene. CDR3 size: 13 residues. Germline V gene data show CDR1 as SGHAT and CDR2 as FQNNGV. Trimming took 5 bases from V and 5 from J, leaving 12 bases between them. The CDR3 sequence: CASSGAWHETQYF. CDR3 nucleotide sequence: TGTGCCAGCAGCGGAGCGTGGCACGAGACCCAGTACTTC. Complete variable domain (other parts from reference TRBV11-2 and TRBJ2-5): EAGVAQSPRYKIIEKRQSVAFWCNPISGHATLYWYQQILGQGPKLLIQFQNNGVVDDSQLPKDRFSAERLKGVDSTLKIQPAKLEDSAVYLCASSGAWHETQYFGPGTRLLVL.

This chain connects TRBV6-1 to TRBJ1-5, with D perhaps TRBD1 (5 bases). Germline CDR1 reads MNHNS; CDR2 reads SASEGT. The CDR3 has 17 residues. Trimming removed 0 bases at V and 5 bases at J, with 17 bases between. The CDR3 sequence: CASSEALRAGFYQPQHF. The CDR3 DNA follows: TGTGCCAGCAGTGAAGCGCTTCGGGCAGGGTTTTATCAGCCCCAGCATTTT.

This clone was picked up a small number of times. The genes are TRBV28 and TRBJ2-1, with 7 bases that match TRBD2. V gave up 6 bases and J gave up 7 bases; unmatched junction bases: 9. This CDR3 comprises 14 residues. Germline V gene data show CDR1 as MDHEN and CDR2 as SYDVKM. For the CDR3, the DNA is TGTGCCAGCAGGGTAGGGGAGGGTTGGAATGAGCAGTTCTTC. Encoded protein: CASRVGEGWNEQFF.

This clone occurred a few times. The chain combines TRBV10-3 with TRBJ2-5, with 9 positions matching TRBD2. The V gene's germline CDR1 is ENHRY and CDR2 SYGVKD. Unmatched junction bases numbered 10, after V lost 3 bases and J lost 5 bases. This CDR3 has 16 residues. The CDR3 bases are TGTGCCATCAGTGAATCGAGCGGGGGGCATGGGGAGACCCAGTACTTC. Its translation is CAISESSGGHGETQYF.

The chain joins TRBV5-1 to TRBJ1-3, with D maybe TRBD1 (6 bases). The germline gives CDR1 SGHRS, CDR2 YFSETQ. The CDR3 sequence is 14 residues long. V lost 0 bases and J 8 bases, leaving 12 bases between the germline ends. CDR3: CASSLGARGDTIYF. As DNA, the CDR3 is TGCGCCAGCAGCTTGGGGGCCAGGGGAGACACCATATATTTT.

The CDR3 DNA follows: TGTGCCAGCAGTGTTAGACAGCCGGACGGCTACACCTTC. Encoded protein: CASSVRQPDGYTF. The V and J genes are TRBV6-1 and TRBJ1-2; maybe TRBD1 (5 bases). CDR3 length: 13 residues. Germline V lookup: CDR1 MNHNS, CDR2 SASEGT. V was pared by 4 bases and J by 8 bases, with 14 bases between.